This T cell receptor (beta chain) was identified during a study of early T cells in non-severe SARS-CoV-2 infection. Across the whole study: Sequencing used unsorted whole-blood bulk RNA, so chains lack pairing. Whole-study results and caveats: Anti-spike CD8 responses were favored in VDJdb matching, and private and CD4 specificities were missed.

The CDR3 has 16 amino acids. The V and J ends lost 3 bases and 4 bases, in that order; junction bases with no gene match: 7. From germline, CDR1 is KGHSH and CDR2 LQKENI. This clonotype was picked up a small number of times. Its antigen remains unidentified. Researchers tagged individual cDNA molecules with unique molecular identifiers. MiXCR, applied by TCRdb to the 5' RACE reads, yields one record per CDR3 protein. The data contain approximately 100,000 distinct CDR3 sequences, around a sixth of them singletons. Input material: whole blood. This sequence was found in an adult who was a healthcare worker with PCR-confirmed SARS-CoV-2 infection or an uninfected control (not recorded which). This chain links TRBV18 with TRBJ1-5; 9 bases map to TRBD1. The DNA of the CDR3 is TGTGCCAGCTCACCTGGGACAGGGAATAGGAATCAGCCCCAGCATTTT. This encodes CASSPGTGNRNQPQHF.